Sequencing of this TCR beta chain was carried out in a study of blood T cells in healthy people across ages. The CDR3 contains 17 residues. With a J-beta primer mix and a sample-barcoded 5' primer, a second PCR ran 7 to 11 cycles. A 12-random-nucleotide template-switch adaptor tagged each cDNA molecule. The study obtained at least 3 million CDR3-containing paired-end reads from every sample. TCRdb re-derived calls from the 5' RACE reads in MiXCR, one entry per CDR3 protein. This table has 790,000 or so distinct CDR3 sequences, about 56% appearing once. The V call is TRBV21-1, the J call TRBJ1-2; the D call in the table, TRBD1, was not verified against the DNA. TRBV21-1 represents a pseudogene. Input material: blood. The receptor comes from a man aged 35 to 55 in good health. The CDR3 DNA reads TGTGCCAGCAGCAAAGATTTTAACAGGTCATGGGTTAATGTCTACACCTTC. It codes for CASSKDFNRSWVNVYTF.